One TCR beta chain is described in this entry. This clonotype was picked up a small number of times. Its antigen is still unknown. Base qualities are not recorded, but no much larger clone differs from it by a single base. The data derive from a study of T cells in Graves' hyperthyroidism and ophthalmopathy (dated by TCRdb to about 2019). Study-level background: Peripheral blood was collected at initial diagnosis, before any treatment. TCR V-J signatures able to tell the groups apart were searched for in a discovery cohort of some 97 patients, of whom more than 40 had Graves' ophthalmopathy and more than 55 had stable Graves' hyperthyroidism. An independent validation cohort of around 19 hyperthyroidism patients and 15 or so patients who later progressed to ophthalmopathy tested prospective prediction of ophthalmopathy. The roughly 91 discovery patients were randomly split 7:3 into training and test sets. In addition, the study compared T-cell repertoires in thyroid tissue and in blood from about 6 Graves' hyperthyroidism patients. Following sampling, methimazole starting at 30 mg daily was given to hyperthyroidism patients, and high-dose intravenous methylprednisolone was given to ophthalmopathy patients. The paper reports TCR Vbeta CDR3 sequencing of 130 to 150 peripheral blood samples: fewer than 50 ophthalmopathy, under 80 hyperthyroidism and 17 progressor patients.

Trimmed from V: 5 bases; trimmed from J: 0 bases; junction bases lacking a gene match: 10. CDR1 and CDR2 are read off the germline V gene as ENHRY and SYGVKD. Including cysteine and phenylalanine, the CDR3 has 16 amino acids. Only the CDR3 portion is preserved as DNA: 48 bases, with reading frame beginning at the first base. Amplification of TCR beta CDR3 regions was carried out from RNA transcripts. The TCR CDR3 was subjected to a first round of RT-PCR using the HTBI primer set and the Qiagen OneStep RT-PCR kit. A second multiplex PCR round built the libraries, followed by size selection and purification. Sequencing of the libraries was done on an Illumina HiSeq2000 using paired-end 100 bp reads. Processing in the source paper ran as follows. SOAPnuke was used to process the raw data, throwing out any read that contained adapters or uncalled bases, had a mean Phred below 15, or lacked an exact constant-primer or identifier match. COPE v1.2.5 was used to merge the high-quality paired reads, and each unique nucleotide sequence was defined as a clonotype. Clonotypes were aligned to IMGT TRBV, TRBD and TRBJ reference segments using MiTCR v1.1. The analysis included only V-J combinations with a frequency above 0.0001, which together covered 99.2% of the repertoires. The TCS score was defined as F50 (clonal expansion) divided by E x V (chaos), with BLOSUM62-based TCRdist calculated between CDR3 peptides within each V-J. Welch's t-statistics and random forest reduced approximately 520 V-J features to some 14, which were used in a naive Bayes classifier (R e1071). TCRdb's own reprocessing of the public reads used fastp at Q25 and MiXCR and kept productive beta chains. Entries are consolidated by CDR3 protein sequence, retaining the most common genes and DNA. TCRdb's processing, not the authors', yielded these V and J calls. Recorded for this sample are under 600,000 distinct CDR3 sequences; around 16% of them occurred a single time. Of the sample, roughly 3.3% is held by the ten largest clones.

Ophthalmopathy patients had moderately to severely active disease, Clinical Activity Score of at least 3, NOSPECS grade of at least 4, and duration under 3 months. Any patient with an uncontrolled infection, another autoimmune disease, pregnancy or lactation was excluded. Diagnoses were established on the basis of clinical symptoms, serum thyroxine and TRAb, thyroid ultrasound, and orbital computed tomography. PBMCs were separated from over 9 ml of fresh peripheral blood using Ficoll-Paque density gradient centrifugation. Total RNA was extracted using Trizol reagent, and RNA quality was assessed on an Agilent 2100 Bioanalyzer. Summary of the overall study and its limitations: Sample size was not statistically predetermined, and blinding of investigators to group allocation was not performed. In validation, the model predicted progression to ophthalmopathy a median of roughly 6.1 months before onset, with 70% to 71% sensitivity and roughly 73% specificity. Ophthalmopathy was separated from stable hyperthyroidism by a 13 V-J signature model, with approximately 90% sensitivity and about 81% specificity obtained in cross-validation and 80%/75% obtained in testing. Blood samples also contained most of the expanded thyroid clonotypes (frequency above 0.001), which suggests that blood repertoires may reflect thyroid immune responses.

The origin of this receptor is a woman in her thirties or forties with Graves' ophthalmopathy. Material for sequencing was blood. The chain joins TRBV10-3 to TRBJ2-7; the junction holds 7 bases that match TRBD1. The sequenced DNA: TGTGCCATCAGTTCCCTCGACAGGGCGTTCTCCTACGAGCAGTACTTC. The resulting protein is CAISSLDRAFSYEQYF.